Below are 7 T cell receptor beta chains sequenced from a single sample in a study of glioma-infiltrating T cells after dendritic cell vaccination. Method: immunoSEQ multiplex PCR; TCRdb's copy keeps in-frame clones and lacks some. The table has about 92,000 clones, around 86% seen once. Material: blood, obtained before dendritic cell vaccination. The source is a human donor with glioblastoma.

This chain uses TRBV7-9 with TRBJ2-7; 10 bases are a match to TRBD1. Germline loops: CDR1 SEHNR, CDR2 FQNEAQ (reference sequence). V was pared by 4 bases and J by 4 bases, with 4 bases of the junction left unmatched. The CDR3 length is 14 residues. This chain's CDR3 is CASSSGQGFYEQYF. DNA for the CDR3: TGTGCCAGCAGCTCGGGACAGGGGTTTTACGAGCAGTACTTC.

This chain joins TRBV7-6 and TRBJ2-1; 9 bases are a match to TRBD2. The length of the CDR3 is 15 residues. Trimming removed 5 bases from V and 7 bases from J; junction bases left unmatched: 9. The V gene's germline CDR1 is SGHVS and CDR2 FNYEAQ. CDR3 protein: CASSLQAGGLNEQFF. In DNA form, the CDR3 reads TGTGCCAGCAGCCTACAAGCGGGAGGCCTGAATGAGCAGTTCTTC. Based on the CDR3 plus reference TRBV7-6 and TRBJ2-1, the full variable domain is GAGVSQSPRYKVTKRGQDVALRCDPISGHVSLYWYRQALGQGPEFLTYFNYEAQQDKSGLPNDRFSAERPEGSISTLTIQRTEQRDSAMYRCASSLQAGGLNEQFFGPGTRLTVL.

The genes are TRBV9 and TRBJ2-1; D perhaps matches TRBD1 (5 bases). The CDR3 sequence is 18 residues long. V was clipped by 0 bases and J by 7 bases, with 23 bases between them. The V gene's germline CDR1 is SGDLS and CDR2 YYNGEE. CDR3 region: CASSVGGMGRAVENEQFF. In nucleotides, the CDR3 is TGTGCCAGCAGCGTAGGGGGTATGGGCAGGGCGGTTGAAAATGAGCAGTTCTTC. Supplemented by reference TRBV9 and TRBJ2-1, the full variable domain reads DSGVTQTPKHLITATGQRVTLRCSPRSGDLSVYWYQQSLDQGLQFLIQYYNGEERAKGNILERFSAQQFPDLHSELNLSSLELGDSALYFCASSVGGMGRAVENEQFFGPGTRLTVL.

The count of this clone is one. V gene TRBV7-2 combines with J gene TRBJ1-1; no firm D call. The V and J ends lost 1 base and 0 bases respectively, with 15 bases between them. Per the germline V gene, CDR1 is SGHTA and CDR2 is FQGNSA. The CDR3 runs 17 residues. CDR3 coding DNA: TGTGCCAGCAGCTTAGTTAGAGCCCGTTTATTGAACACTGAAGCTTTCTTT. Its protein is CASSLVRARLLNTEAFF.

The chain is built from TRBV9 and TRBJ2-5; D is possibly TRBD2 (6 bases). Trimming removed 1 base from V and 2 bases from J, with 12 bases in between. Germline assignment: CDR1 SGDLS and CDR2 YYNGEE. This CDR3 is 15 amino acids long. The CDR3 loop is CASSVNGRGQETQYF. The CDR3 region has the DNA TGTGCCAGCAGCGTAAACGGGAGAGGGCAAGAGACCCAGTACTTC.

V and J are TRBV4-1 and TRBJ2-7, with 9 bases fitting TRBD1. The germline CDR1 and CDR2 sequences are MGHRA and YSYEKL. The CDR3 consists of 15 residues. V lost 4 bases and J lost 4; bases outside the gene matches: 8. The CDR3 coding sequence is TGCGCCAGCAGCCGAGAGACAGGGGGGGGATACGAGCAGTACTTC. As protein: CASSRETGGGYEQYF.

The V and J genes are TRBV23-1 and TRBJ2-1, with D possibly being TRBD2 (5 bases). TRBV23-1 is filed as an ORF, its function uncertain. Trimming stripped 2 bases from V and 2 bases from J, with 16 bases between. The length of the CDR3 is 17 residues. CDR3 residues: CASSQTLKETTYNEQFF. DNA of the CDR3: TGCGCCAGCAGTCAAACCTTAAAGGAGACTACCTACAATGAGCAGTTCTTC.